This paragraph covers one T cell receptor (beta chain) sequence. Antigen specificity is unknown. Amplification used 60 Vbeta primers and 13 Jbeta primers. Assay: immunoSEQ multiplex PCR; the TCRdb copy retains only in-frame clones and omits some. The top ten hold around 4% of the sample, which has about 130,000 clones, around 74% seen once. These data come from a study of cytomegalovirus exposure and HLA in healthy donors. Study in general: Approximately 80 million unique TCRs from HLA-typed donors were held in an early data release. Findings and caveats of the study: Among TCR beta chains, those listed as cytomegalovirus-associated numbered about 160. The authors later found TCR association rates varying by HLA locus, with DRB1 most and HLA-C fewest.

Germline values: CDR1 MNHEY, CDR2 SMNVEV (reference sequence). This CDR3 is 15 amino acids long. Trimming took 5 bases from V and 3 from J; bases not matched to a gene: 8. Sequencing was performed on PBMCs. The chain carries TRBV27 and TRBJ1-2; 8 bases match TRBD1. The sequence was collected from a man aged 18 to 30 in good health and CMV-seropositive. The CDR3: CASSPMTGVDYGYTF. The CDR3 DNA sequence: TGTGCCAGCAGTCCTATGACAGGGGTTGACTATGGCTACACCTTC.